The 27 T cell receptor beta chains presented below share a single source sample, sequenced in a study of cytomegalovirus exposure and HLA in healthy donors (dated by TCRdb to the late 2010s). Receptor amplification or capture employed the immunoSEQ multiplex PCR assay. For the multiplex PCR, a mixture combining 60 forward primers for TCR Vbeta segments and 13 reverse primers for TCR Jbeta segments was used. What TCRdb holds here is the immuneACCESS table cut down to in-frame rearrangements. Part of the clones is not present; checked against another copy, under half of the missing clones reflect an unresolved V gene, and the others are unexplained. Here the sample has 140,000 or so clones; 60% to 85% occur a single time. The top ten hold around 1.9% of the sample. Sequenced: PBMCs. Source of these receptors: a man aged 40-50 years in good health and CMV-seronegative.

The CDR3 region is CASSMTGTPYNEQFF. The CDR3 DNA follows: TGTGCCAGCAGCATGACCGGGACACCCTACAATGAGCAGTTCTTC. J is TRBJ2-1 and V is TRBV7-9; TRBD1 might be the D (6 bases). The CDR3 is 15 residues long. CDR1 and CDR2 (germline): SEHNR, FQNEAQ (reference sequence). Trimming took off 5 bases at V and 2 bases at J, with 13 bases between the two ends.

This clone appeared a few times. The chain combines TRBV18 with TRBJ1-2, with 7 bases aligning to TRBD1. The CDR3 has 17 residues. The V segment lost 6 bases and the J segment 5 bases; nucleotides outside the gene matches: 18. Germline CDR1 is KGHSH and CDR2 is LQKENI. CDR3 sequence: CASSPRPLTGSHYGYTF. DNA for the CDR3: TGTGCCAGCTCTCCTCGACCCTTGACAGGGTCCCATTATGGCTACACCTTC.

V gene TRBV4-3 combines with J gene TRBJ2-2; 10 bases map to TRBD2. Germline trimming cut 0 bases from V and 4 bases from J; bases unmatched to any gene: 5. The CDR3 is 17 residues long. CDR1 is LGHNA, CDR2 YSLEER, per germline. The CDR3 is CASSQDTSGAITGELFF. The DNA of the CDR3 is TGCGCCAGCAGCCAAGATACTAGCGGGGCTATCACCGGGGAGCTGTTTTTT.

The chain combines TRBV10-1 with TRBJ2-7, with 10 positions matching TRBD2. The CDR3 covers 16 residues. V shed 1 base and J 5 bases; nucleotides not matched to a gene: 8. The germline V gene encodes CDR1 WNHNN and CDR2 SYGVQD (reference sequence). CDR3 in amino acids: CASSEWVRLAGDEQYF. Here the CDR3 DNA reads TGCGCCAGCAGTGAGTGGGTGAGGCTAGCGGGGGACGAGCAGTACTTC.

The chain links TRBV5-1 to TRBJ2-1; a weak D match, TRBD1 (5 bases). Germline V lookup: CDR1 SGHRS, CDR2 YFSETQ. V lost 1 base and J lost 3, with 11 bases in between. There are 15 residues in the CDR3. The CDR3 sequence is CASSLIGQDYNEQFF. The CDR3 DNA reads as TGCGCCAGCAGCTTGATCGGACAAGACTACAATGAGCAGTTCTTC.

This sequence joins TRBV9 and TRBJ2-1, with D possibly matching TRBD2 (5 bases). The V end was cut by 3 bases, the J end by 10 bases, with 8 bases between. This CDR3 is 11 amino acids long. Germline CDR1 reads SGDLS; CDR2 reads YYNGEE. CDR3 sequence: CASSDLAEQFF. DNA for the CDR3: TGTGCCAGCAGCGATCTAGCAGAGCAGTTCTTC.

This sequence joins TRBV10-1 and TRBJ2-7, with D tentatively TRBD1 (6 bases). Trimming stripped 6 bases from V and 4 bases from J, with 16 bases between. CDR3 length: 14 amino acids. The germline gives CDR1 WNHNN, CDR2 SYGVQD (reference sequence). The CDR3 nucleotides read TGCGCCAGCAGCCCCCAGGGGATTGGGTACGAGCAGTACTTC. This encodes CASSPQGIGYEQYF.

The rearrangement uses TRBV5-4 and TRBJ1-1; maybe TRBD1 (5 bases). Germline V gene data show CDR1 as SGHNT and CDR2 as YYREEE (reference sequence). The length of the CDR3 is 15 residues. V lost 2 bases and J 3 bases, leaving 14 bases between the germline ends. CDR3 sequence: CASSFRGGRYTEAFF. CDR3 DNA sequence: TGTGCCAGCAGCTTCCGGGGGGGGAGGTACACTGAAGCTTTCTTT.

The CDR3 loop is CASSGGYLSYEQYF. The CDR3 DNA sequence: TGTGCCAGCAGCGGAGGGTATCTCTCCTACGAGCAGTACTTC. The chain is built from TRBV7-2 and TRBJ2-7; D may be TRBD2 (6 bases). Per germline, CDR1 SGHTA and CDR2 FQGNSA. The V gene lost 5 bases and the J gene lost 0 bases, with 11 bases spanning the gap. The CDR3 length is 14 residues.

The V and J genes are TRBV7-2 and TRBJ2-5, with 9 bases fitting TRBD2. Germline V gene lookup returns CDR1 SGHTA and CDR2 FQGNSA. The CDR3 runs 15 residues. V lost 2 bases to trimming and J lost 12 bases; unmatched junction nucleotides: 13. This CDR3 is CASSLMAGGLFEEYF. Here the CDR3 DNA reads TGTGCCAGCAGCTTAATGGCGGGGGGGCTTTTTGAGGAGTACTTC.

CDR3 nucleotide sequence: TGTGCCAGCCTAAGCGGGGGACAGGGGTTCACAGATACGCAGTATTTT. Protein: CASLSGGQGFTDTQYF. This chain uses TRBV10-3 with TRBJ2-3; 10 positions agree with TRBD1. J was trimmed by 2 bases and V by 10 bases; bases with no gene match: 12. Germline-derived CDR1 and CDR2 are ENHRY and SYGVKD. This CDR3 contains 16 residues.

The J gene is TRBJ2-1, the V gene TRBV7-6; 8 nucleotides match TRBD2. The germline gives CDR1 SGHVS, CDR2 FNYEAQ. This CDR3 has 16 residues. Trimming removed 1 base from V and 7 bases from J; junction bases left unmatched: 9. The CDR3 sequence: CASSLGRAGAGNEQFF. CDR3 in DNA: TGTGCCAGCAGCTTAGGACGAGCGGGAGCAGGGAATGAGCAGTTCTTC.

The chain links TRBV4-1 to TRBJ2-5; 7 bases are shared with TRBD2. The CDR3 consists of 19 residues. V shed 2 bases and J 4 bases; nucleotides not matched to a gene: 19. Germline V lookup: CDR1 MGHRA, CDR2 YSYEKL. The chain's CDR3 is CASSQLGLMLAGAGETQYF. Here the CDR3 DNA reads TGCGCCAGCAGCCAATTAGGATTAATGTTGGCGGGAGCCGGAGAGACCCAGTACTTC.

The genes are TRBV28 and TRBJ1-6; 7 bases match TRBD1. Germline trimming cut 5 bases from V and 4 bases from J; bases unmatched to any gene: 2. The length of the CDR3 is 14 residues. The germline V gene encodes CDR1 MDHEN and CDR2 SYDVKM. As DNA, the CDR3 is TGTGCCAGCAGTCCGGGACAGTATAATTCACCCCTCCACTTT. This codes for CASSPGQYNSPLHF.

For the CDR3, the DNA is TGTGCCACCAGGGGGCGGTATGGCTACACCTTC. This encodes CATRGRYGYTF. The chain combines TRBV28 with TRBJ1-2; 8 bases match TRBD1. The CDR3 consists of 11 residues. V was pared by 10 bases and J by 5 bases, with 3 bases of the junction left unmatched. The germline gives CDR1 MDHEN, CDR2 SYDVKM.

In this sample, this clone turned up once. The V gene is TRBV27, the J gene TRBJ1-3; weak D call: TRBD1 (6 bases). The CDR3 sequence is 15 residues long. From germline, CDR1 is MNHEY and CDR2 SMNVEV (reference sequence). The V end lost 0 bases, the J end lost 2 bases, and 8 bases lay between the germline ends. CDR3 bases: TGTGCCAGCAGTTTATCAGGGGGACCTGGAAACACCATATATTTT. This translates into CASSLSGGPGNTIYF.

This clone appeared once. J is TRBJ2-5 and V is TRBV6-1; 10 nucleotides agree with TRBD2. This CDR3 spans 14 amino acids. The germline V gene encodes CDR1 MNHNS and CDR2 SASEGT. Trimming took 6 bases from V and 5 from J; bases not matched to a gene: 6. The CDR3 here is CASRLVAGGETQYF. In DNA, the CDR3 is TGTGCCAGCAGACTGGTAGCGGGGGGTGAGACCCAGTACTTC.

J is TRBJ2-7 and V is TRBV28; 9 bases agree with TRBD1. The germline CDR1 and CDR2 sequences are MDHEN and SYDVKM. V dropped 2 bases and J dropped 6; count of bases not matched to a gene: 11. CDR3 size: 16 residues. The CDR3 DNA is TGTGCCAGCAGTTTAGGCCCCCGGACAGGGGTGGCCGAGCAGTACTTC. This sequence encodes CASSLGPRTGVAEQYF.

The V gene is TRBV28, the J gene TRBJ1-4, with 10 bases fitting TRBD1. V lost 1 base and J lost 7; bases outside the gene matches: 3. CDR3 size: 15 residues. Germline lookup yields CDR1 MDHEN and CDR2 SYDVKM. This CDR3 reads CASSLFGTGVEKLFF. The CDR3 DNA follows: TGTGCCAGCAGTTTATTCGGGACAGGGGTTGAAAAACTGTTTTTT.

The gene calls are TRBV5-6 and TRBJ2-2; 7 positions match TRBD2. The junction had 16 bases not matched to a gene; V was cut back by 4 bases and J by 1 base. Germline V gives CDR1 SGHDT, CDR2 YYEEEE. The CDR3 sequence is 19 residues long. CDR3 in DNA: TGTGCCAGCAGCCAATATTCTGGGACGGGGGGTAAGAACACCGGGGAGCTGTTTTTT. Translation gives CASSQYSGTGGKNTGELFF. Variable domain in full (rest from reference TRBV5-6 and TRBJ2-2): DAGVTQSPTHLIKTRGQQVTLRCSPKSGHDTVSWYQQALGQGPQFIFQYYEEEERQRGNFPDRFSGHQFPNYSSELNVNALLLGDSALYLCASSQYSGTGGKNTGELFFGEGSRLTVL.

The sample holds a few counts of this clone. The rearrangement joins TRBV28 to TRBJ2-4; the match to TRBD2 covers 9 bases. V was clipped by 6 bases and J by 9 bases; unmatched bases: 6. The CDR3 consists of 13 residues. In germline, CDR1 is MDHEN, CDR2 SYDVKM. The chain's CDR3 is CASRGSGRIIQYF. The CDR3 region has the DNA TGTGCCAGCAGGGGTAGCGGGAGAATCATTCAGTACTTC.

This clone was counted only a few times. This chain joins TRBV4-1 and TRBJ1-5; D ambiguous. The V and J ends lost 0 bases and 0 bases respectively, with 9 bases between them. The CDR3 is 16 residues long. From germline, CDR1 is MGHRA and CDR2 YSYEKL. The CDR3 bases are TGCGCCAGCAGCCAAGAAGCCGGGTATAGCAATCAGCCCCAGCATTTT. This encodes CASSQEAGYSNQPQHF.

The rearrangement links TRBV5-8 to TRBJ2-1, with D tentatively TRBD2 (5 bases). The CDR3 covers 13 residues. Germline lookup yields CDR1 SGHTS and CDR2 YDEGEE. Trimming removed 4 bases at V and 12 bases at J, with 17 bases between. This CDR3 reads CASSLRTFLGQFF. The CDR3 coding sequence is TGTGCCAGCAGCCTAAGGACTTTCCTGGGGCAGTTCTTC.

This chain links TRBV2 with TRBJ1-4; tentatively, D is TRBD1 (6 bases). The CDR3 spans 16 residues. Germline V gene data show CDR1 as SNHLY and CDR2 as FYNNEI. Trimming removed 5 bases from V and 7 bases from J, with 20 bases in between. CDR3: CASSLYGGAEFEKLFF. The CDR3 DNA sequence: TGTGCCAGCAGTTTATACGGGGGGGCAGAATTTGAAAAACTGTTTTTT.

This clone was counted a few times. The V and J genes are TRBV27 and TRBJ2-1; D might be TRBD2 (5 bases). Germline V gene sequence: CDR1 MNHEY, CDR2 SMNVEV (reference sequence). V shed 5 bases and J shed 7 bases, with 21 bases lying between them. The CDR3 spans 16 residues. The CDR3 DNA reads as TGTGCCAGCAGTCCCTTGATGGGAGCCCTTTTGAATGAGCAGTTCTTC. This codes for CASSPLMGALLNEQFF.

This sequence joins TRBV5-6 and TRBJ1-2; the match to TRBD1 covers 7 bases. Germline V CDR1 and CDR2: SGHDT, YYEEEE. Trimming cost V 4 bases and J 8 bases; bases outside gene matches: 8. The CDR3 covers 13 residues. The CDR3 region is CASSRGRGKGYTF. CDR3 nucleotides: TGTGCCAGCAGCCGCGGCAGGGGGAAGGGCTACACCTTC.

This clone has a single count. The CDR3, as DNA: TGTGCCAGCAGTGACTTTGGCGGAATTGAGCCCCAGCATTTT. This translates into CASSDFGGIEPQHF. The V call is TRBV6-1, the J call TRBJ1-5; D unclear. In germline, CDR1 is MNHNS, CDR2 SASEGT. This CDR3 spans 14 amino acids. V shed 3 bases and J shed 8 bases, with 14 bases lying between them.